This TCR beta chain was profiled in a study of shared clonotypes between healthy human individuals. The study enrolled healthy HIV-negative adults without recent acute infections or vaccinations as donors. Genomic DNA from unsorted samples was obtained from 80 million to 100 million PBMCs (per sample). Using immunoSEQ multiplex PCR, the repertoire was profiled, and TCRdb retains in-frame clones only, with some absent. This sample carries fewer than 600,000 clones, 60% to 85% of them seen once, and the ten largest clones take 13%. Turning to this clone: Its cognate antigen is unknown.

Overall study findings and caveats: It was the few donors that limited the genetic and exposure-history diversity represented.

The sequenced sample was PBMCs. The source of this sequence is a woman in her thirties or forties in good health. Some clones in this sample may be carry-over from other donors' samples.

The CDR3 spells CASSEAPSSAHEQFF. Here the CDR3 DNA reads TGCGCCAGCAGTGAGGCCCCCTCAAGTGCCCATGAGCAGTTCTTC. This chain uses TRBV10-1 with TRBJ2-1; D unclear. V was cut by 2 bases and J by 8 bases, with 16 bases left in between. Germline V lookup: CDR1 WNHNN, CDR2 SYGVQD (reference sequence). The CDR3 runs 15 residues.